Below, 18 T cell receptor beta chains from the same sample are listed, as sequenced in a study of CD8 T cells in ankylosing spondylitis. General study results and limits: There was a TCR beta motif, made of 7 to 9 highly homologous variants, that appeared characteristic of ankylosing spondylitis blood.

A single record per CDR3 protein comes from TCRdb applying MiXCR to the 5' RACE reads. The sample holds about 220,000 distinct CDR3 sequences, roughly 18% seen once. No antigen has been identified for these receptors. The material sequenced was blood, either unsorted or a sorted T cell fraction (not recorded which). The source is a male donor with ankylosing spondylitis.

The chain joins TRBV12-3 or TRBV12-4 to TRBJ2-5, with D possibly being TRBD1 (5 bases). The CDR3 has 15 residues. Trimming shortened V by 5 bases and J by 1 base, and 14 bases separated the two germline ends. The CDR3 region has the DNA TGTGCCAGCAGTGACCGACAGCAACCCCAAGAGACCCAGTACTTC. It encodes CASSDRQQPQETQYF.

The chain combines TRBV12-3 or TRBV12-4 with TRBJ1-4, with 9 bases lining up with TRBD1. The CDR3 length is 14 residues. V was pared by 10 bases and J by 6 bases, with 9 bases of the junction left unmatched. For the CDR3, the DNA is TGTGCCACCCGGGCTGGGACAGGGTATGAAAAACTGTTTTTT. The encoded protein is CATRAGTGYEKLFF.

J is TRBJ2-1 and V is TRBV6-7; D is ambiguous. TRBV6-7 is placed among ORFs of uncertain function. This CDR3 is 17 amino acids long. Trimming shortened V by 6 bases and J by 6 bases, and 24 bases separated the two germline ends. The DNA of the CDR3 is TGTGCCAGCAGCCCGTGGGCCCTACACCTCTCGTGCAATGAGCAGTTCTTC. Translation: CASSPWALHLSCNEQFF.

The chain uses TRBV7-2 and TRBJ2-7; D ambiguous. V lost 1 base and J 2 bases, leaving 9 bases between the germline ends. The CDR3 has 14 amino acids. From germline, CDR1 is SGHTA and CDR2 FQGNSA. This chain's CDR3 is CASSLELGTYEQYF. CDR3 DNA sequence: TGTGCCAGCAGCTTAGAGTTAGGGACCTACGAGCAGTACTTC.

Ten or more counts support this clonotype. The J gene is TRBJ1-6, the V gene TRBV12-3 or TRBV12-4; a possible D gene is TRBD1 (6 bases). The V end was cut by 2 bases, the J end by 7 bases, with 12 bases between. This CDR3 is built from 15 residues. As DNA, the CDR3 is TGTGCCAGCAGTTTAAGGTGGGGGCGGAATTCACCCCTCCACTTT. Translated: CASSLRWGRNSPLHF.

This clonotype came up a few times. The chain is built from TRBV20-1 and TRBJ2-7; TRBD2 matches at 11 bases. Looked up from germline, CDR1 is DFQATT and CDR2 is SNEGSKA (reference sequence). The CDR3 loop spans 17 amino acids. The ends lost 0 bases at V and 1 base at J; junction bases unmatched: 8. The CDR3 loop reads CSARDISGTSGSYEQYF. The CDR3 DNA is TGCAGTGCTAGAGATATTTCCGGGACTAGCGGATCCTACGAGCAGTACTTC.

This sequence joins TRBV29-1 and TRBJ1-1; no clear D gene. V lost 2 bases and J lost 5, with 12 bases in between. CDR1 SQVTM and CDR2 ANQGSEA come from the germline V gene. This CDR3 is 13 amino acids long. DNA for the CDR3: TGCAGCGTTGAACCATCACCGGGGACTGAAGCTTTCTTT. Its protein is CSVEPSPGTEAFF.

J is TRBJ2-1 and V is TRBV10-3, with D maybe TRBD2 (6 bases). Between the trimmed V and J ends, which lost 7 bases and 5 bases, there was a span of 21 bases. The germline V gene encodes CDR1 ENHRY and CDR2 SYGVKD. The CDR3 contains 16 residues. The CDR3 sequence: CAITNHQGSGNNEQFF. The CDR3 nucleotides are TGTGCCATCACCAATCACCAAGGTAGCGGCAACAATGAGCAGTTCTTC.

This clonotype was observed many times. V usage is TRBV20-1 and J usage is TRBJ2-1, with a weak D call TRBD1 (5 bases). V shed 0 bases and J shed 1 base, with 7 bases lying between them. Germline CDR1 reads DFQATT; CDR2 reads SNEGSKA (reference sequence). The CDR3 length is 14 residues. The CDR3 region has the DNA TGCAGTGCTAGAGAAACAGGTTCCTACAATGAGCAGTTCTTC. Its translation is CSARETGSYNEQFF.

The J gene is TRBJ1-4, the V gene TRBV20-1; D is unclear. Trimming shortened V by 1 base and J by 3 bases, and 12 bases separated the two germline ends. This CDR3 spans 15 amino acids. CDR1 DFQATT and CDR2 SNEGSKA come from the germline V gene (reference sequence). The CDR3 DNA sequence: TGCAGTGCTAGAGGGCTCCATCTAGCTAATGAAAAACTGTTTTTT. It is translated as CSARGLHLANEKLFF.

The rearrangement uses TRBV20-1 and TRBJ2-3; 9 bases align to TRBD2. The trim removed 3 bases at V and 5 bases at J, leaving 6 bases unmatched. The CDR3 spans 14 residues. The germline V gene encodes CDR1 DFQATT and CDR2 SNEGSKA (reference sequence). CDR3 protein: CSARRREGKDTQYF. CDR3 DNA: TGCAGTGCTAGGAGGCGGGAGGGCAAAGATACGCAGTATTTT.

V usage is TRBV20-1 and J usage is TRBJ2-3; D is possibly TRBD1 (5 bases). Germline loops: CDR1 DFQATT, CDR2 SNEGSKA (reference sequence). The CDR3 has 15 amino acids. Trimming cost V 4 bases and J 4 bases, with 18 bases left between them. In DNA, the CDR3 is TGCAGTGCTACGAGTGGGGCGGTAATGGCAGATACGCAGTATTTT. It encodes CSATSGAVMADTQYF.

The chain is built from TRBV13 and TRBJ1-1; TRBD1 matches at 9 bases. V shed 5 bases, J shed 5 bases, and the junction held 6 bases outside the gene matches. CDR3 length: 14 residues. Per germline, CDR1 PRHDT and CDR2 FYEKMQ (reference sequence). The CDR3 sequence is CASSIGQGMTEAFF. The CDR3 DNA sequence: TGTGCCAGCAGCATTGGACAGGGGATGACTGAAGCTTTCTTT.

The chain employs TRBV7-9 and TRBJ1-1; 7 bases are a match to TRBD1. Germline V gene sequence: CDR1 SEHNR, CDR2 FQNEAQ (reference sequence). The CDR3 is 15 residues long. J gave up 3 bases and V 0 bases, and 4 bases lay outside the gene matches. In nucleotides, the CDR3 is TGTGCCAGCAGCTTAGCCCAGGGGGGGGACACTGAAGCTTTCTTT. Translated, it gives CASSLAQGGDTEAFF.

The chain carries TRBV9 and TRBJ1-1; no clear D gene. CDR1 is SGDLS, CDR2 YYNGEE, per germline. This CDR3 is 13 amino acids long. Trimming stripped 0 bases from V and 4 bases from J, with 7 bases between. CDR3: CASSVAGSTEAFF. The CDR3 nucleotides read TGTGCCAGCAGCGTAGCCGGGAGCACTGAAGCTTTCTTT.

V gene TRBV20-1 combines with J gene TRBJ2-5; D gene uncertain. CDR1 DFQATT and CDR2 SNEGSKA come from the germline V gene (reference sequence). The CDR3 covers 12 residues. The germline V and J ends were trimmed by 5 bases and 2 bases, with 9 bases remaining between them. CDR3 protein: CSAQDQQETQYF. For the CDR3, the DNA is TGCAGTGCTCAGGACCAACAAGAGACCCAGTACTTC.

This clonotype has only a few counts. The chain has TRBV5-1 and TRBJ2-7; D not certain. Germline values: CDR1 SGHRS, CDR2 YFSETQ. V was pared by 4 bases and J by 2 bases, with 7 bases between. This CDR3 is built from 12 residues. CDR3 sequence reads: CASSPVPYEQYF. The CDR3 nucleotides read TGCGCCAGCAGCCCCGTTCCCTACGAGCAGTACTTC.

This clonotype was counted only a few times. The J gene is TRBJ1-1, the V gene TRBV5-6; 8 positions match TRBD1. Germline V CDR1 and CDR2: SGHDT, YYEEEE. The CDR3 extends over 14 amino acids. V lost 4 bases and J lost 6; bases outside the gene matches: 8. DNA for the CDR3: TGTGCCAGCAGCACAGGACAGGGCCACCCTGAAGCTTTCTTT. Translated: CASSTGQGHPEAFF.